This T cell receptor (beta chain) was recorded in a study of response to subunit inactivated influenza vaccine. Findings and limits, study-wide: After each seasonal influenza vaccination, few new T cells are recruited, the authors suggested.

Germline V lookup: CDR1 SGHRS, CDR2 YFSETQ. Trimming cost V 0 bases and J 1 base, with 8 bases left between them. The CDR3 has 16 residues. TCRdb re-analysed the RT-PCR reads in MiXCR, keeping a single row per CDR3 protein. Among around 150,000 distinct CDR3 sequences, about 11% were seen once, and the ten largest hold about an eighth. This clonotype was counted between two and nine times. The antigen is undetermined. This sample comprised non-naive T cells sorted from PBMCs, obtained roughly 45 days after vaccination. The chain has TRBV5-1 and TRBJ1-6; D not certain. The TCR was taken from a man aged 50-59 years who received an inactivated influenza vaccine. In DNA, the CDR3 is TGCGCCAGCAGCTTGGATCTGGTTTCCTATAATTCACCCCTCCACTTT. Protein: CASSLDLVSYNSPLHF. Full variable domain (rest looked up from reference TRBV5-1 and TRBJ1-6): KAGVTQTPRYLIKTRGQQVTLSCSPISGHRSVSWYQQTPGQGLQFLFEYFSETQRNKGNFPGRFSGRQFSNSRSEMNVSTLELGDSALYLCASSLDLVSYNSPLHFGNGTRLTVT.